This T cell receptor (beta chain) was sequenced during a study of blood T cell repertoires in COVID-19. The protocol was immunoSEQ multiplex PCR, while the TCRdb copy is restricted to in-frame clones and leaves out a portion. Of about 130,000 clones in the sample, 92% were seen once. Trimming took 1 base from V and 1 from J, leaving 8 bases between them. The CDR3 sequence is 14 residues long. CDR1 and CDR2 from the germline V gene are SGDLS and YYNGEE. The chain recombines TRBV9 with TRBJ1-1; D unresolved. This clonotype was sampled from a man between 50 and 59 years old with COVID-19, enrolled during active disease. The sample comprised peripheral blood. The CDR3 nucleotides are TGTGCCAGCAGCGTAATAGGAGAGAACACTGAAGCTTTCTTT. The encoded protein is CASSVIGENTEAFF.